This T cell receptor beta chain emerged from a study of cytomegalovirus exposure and HLA in healthy donors. 13 Jbeta primers and 60 Vbeta primers were used for the PCR. Assay: immunoSEQ multiplex PCR; the TCRdb copy retains only in-frame clones and omits some. Here the sample spans about 140,000 clones, roughly 73% being singletons. Worth noting for this clone: Its specificity is unknown.

Germline V lookup: CDR1 SQVTM, CDR2 ANQGSEA. The CDR3 consists of 16 residues. V trimming: 4 bases; J trimming: 3 bases; junction bases outside the gene matches: 11. General study results and limits: In a later analysis, the majority of CMV-associated beta chains seemingly showed HLA restriction. Of the V segments, some could not be distinguished, including TRBV6-2 and TRBV6-3, and were excluded.

Sequencing was performed on PBMCs. The V gene is TRBV29-1, the J gene TRBJ1-2; TRBD1 agrees at 10 bases. The source is a man between 40 and 49 years old in good health and CMV-seronegative. CDR3 sequence (DNA): TGCAGCGTTGCCGGGGGACAGGGGTCTCTTGACTATGGCTACACCTTC. Amino acids: CSVAGGQGSLDYGYTF.